This section outlines one TCR beta chain sequence together with its context. Authors' data handling: Counts of nucleated cells, estimated from reference gene primer amplification, were obtained. Profiling relied on immunoSEQ multiplex PCR, and the TCRdb table lists in-frame clones only, not all of them. D and trimming were read from the DNA, whereas the V and J calls and clone size are those reported in that table. The sample lists 85,000 or so clones; about 95% were seen once. These data originate in a study of blood T cell repertoires in COVID-19. Study-wide context: The United States, Italy and Spain supplied acute and convalescent COVID-19 samples. T cells, B-cell-depleted T cells, or PBMCs supplied cDNA or gDNA.

Germline lookup yields CDR1 SGHRS and CDR2 YFSETQ. Trimming cost V 2 bases and J 6 bases, with 9 bases left between them. The CDR3 spans 13 residues. This sequence was found in a human donor with active COVID-19. The donor label of this sample is uncertain. Material: peripheral blood. The J gene is TRBJ2-1, the V gene TRBV5-1; TRBD2 might be the D (5 bases). The CDR3 DNA reads as TGCGCCAGCAGCTTCACTACTAGCAATGAGCAGTTCTTC. Amino acids: CASSFTTSNEQFF.